The T cell receptor (beta chain) described here comes from a study of CD8+ T cells in alopecia areata. J gave up 1 base and V 5 bases, and 7 bases lay outside the gene matches. In germline, CDR1 is MGHRA, CDR2 YSYEKL. This CDR3 contains 15 residues. Findings of the study overall: Tofacitinib significantly lowered scalp clonality and expanded CD8+ clones among the top 100.

The treatment is: oral pan-JAK inhibitor, 5-10 mg twice daily. Sampling of alopecia areata patients yielded lesional scalp punch biopsies as well as peripheral blood. It was from PBMCs that CD4+ and CD8+ T cells were sorted. A word on this clone: Its antigen is not known.

Sequencing used cDNA as its template, made by extracting RNA and reverse transcribing it. Sequenced by immunoSEQ multiplex PCR; TCRdb stores in-frame clones only, minus some. This table holds some 170,000 clones, about 48% found once. The chain links TRBV4-1 to TRBJ1-1, with 7 bases identical to TRBD1. Material: CD8+ T cells sorted from blood, obtained at week 24, from a patient treated with tofacitinib. The receptor comes from a human donor with alopecia areata. CDR3 residues: CASSIRQGTNTEAFF. The CDR3 coding sequence is TGCGCCAGCAGCATTCGACAGGGAACGAACACTGAAGCTTTCTTT.